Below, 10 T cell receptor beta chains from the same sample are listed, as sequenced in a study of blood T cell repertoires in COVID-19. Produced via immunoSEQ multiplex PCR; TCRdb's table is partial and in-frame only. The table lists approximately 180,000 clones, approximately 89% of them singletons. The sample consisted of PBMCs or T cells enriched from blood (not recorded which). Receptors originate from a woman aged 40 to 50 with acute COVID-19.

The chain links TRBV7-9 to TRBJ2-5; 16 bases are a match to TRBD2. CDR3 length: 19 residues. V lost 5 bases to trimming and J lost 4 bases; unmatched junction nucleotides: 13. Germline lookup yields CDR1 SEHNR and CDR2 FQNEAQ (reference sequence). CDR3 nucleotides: TGTGCCAGCAGCCTAGGATCGGGACTAGCGGGAGGGCCCGTAGAGACCCAGTACTTC. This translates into CASSLGSGLAGGPVETQYF.

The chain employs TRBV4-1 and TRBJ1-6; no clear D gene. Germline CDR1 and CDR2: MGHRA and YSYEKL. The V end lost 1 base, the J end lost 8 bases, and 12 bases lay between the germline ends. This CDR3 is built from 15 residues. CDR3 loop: CASSQGTGRDSPLHF. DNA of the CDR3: TGCGCCAGCAGCCAAGGGACGGGGAGGGATTCACCCCTCCACTTT.

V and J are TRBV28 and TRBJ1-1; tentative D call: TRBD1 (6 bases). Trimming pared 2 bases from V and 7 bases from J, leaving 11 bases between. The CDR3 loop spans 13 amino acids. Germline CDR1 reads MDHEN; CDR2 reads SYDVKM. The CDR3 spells CASSLGQYGEAFF. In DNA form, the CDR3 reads TGTGCCAGCAGTTTAGGACAGTATGGTGAAGCTTTCTTT.

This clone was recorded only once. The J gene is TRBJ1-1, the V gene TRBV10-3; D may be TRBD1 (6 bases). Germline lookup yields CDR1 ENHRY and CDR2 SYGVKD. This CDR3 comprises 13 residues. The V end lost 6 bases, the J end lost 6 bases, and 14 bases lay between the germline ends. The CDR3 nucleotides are TGTGCCATCAGGGAAGGGGGGGGTCCTGAAGCTTTCTTT. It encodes CAIREGGGPEAFF.

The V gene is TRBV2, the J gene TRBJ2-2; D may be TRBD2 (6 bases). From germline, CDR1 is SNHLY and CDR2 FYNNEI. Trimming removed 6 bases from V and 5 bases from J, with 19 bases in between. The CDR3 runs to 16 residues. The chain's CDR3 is CASSVIRAGPTGELFF. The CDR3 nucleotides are TGTGCCAGCAGCGTGATTCGAGCGGGTCCGACCGGGGAGCTGTTTTTT.

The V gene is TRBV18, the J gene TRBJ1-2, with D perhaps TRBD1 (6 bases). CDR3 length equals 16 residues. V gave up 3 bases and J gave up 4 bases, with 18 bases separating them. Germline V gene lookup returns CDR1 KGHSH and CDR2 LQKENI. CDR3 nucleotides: TGTGCCAGCTCACCCGGGACACTCTCTGGTGGCTATGGCTACACCTTC. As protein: CASSPGTLSGGYGYTF.

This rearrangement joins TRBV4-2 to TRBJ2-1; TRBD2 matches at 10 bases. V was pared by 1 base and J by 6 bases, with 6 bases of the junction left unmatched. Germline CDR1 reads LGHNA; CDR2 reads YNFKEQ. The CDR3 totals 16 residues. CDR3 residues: CASSQAWTSGSNEQFF. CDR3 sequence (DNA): TGTGCCAGCAGCCAAGCATGGACTAGCGGTTCCAATGAGCAGTTCTTC.

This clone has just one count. The CDR3 DNA sequence: TGTGCCAGCAGCAAAGGGACCGGGACAGGGATTCGGACTGAAGCTTTCTTT. Translating it yields CASSKGTGTGIRTEAFF. The rearrangement joins TRBV21-1 to TRBJ1-1; TRBD1 is taken as the D call from the table, unchecked against the DNA. TRBV21-1 is a documented pseudogene. There are 17 residues in the CDR3.

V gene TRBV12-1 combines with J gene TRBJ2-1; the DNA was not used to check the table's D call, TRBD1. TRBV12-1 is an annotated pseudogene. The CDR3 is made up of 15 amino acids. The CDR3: CASSFQRQDTSFQFF. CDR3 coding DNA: TGTGCCAGCAGCTTTCAGAGACAGGACACTTCATTTCAGTTCTTC.

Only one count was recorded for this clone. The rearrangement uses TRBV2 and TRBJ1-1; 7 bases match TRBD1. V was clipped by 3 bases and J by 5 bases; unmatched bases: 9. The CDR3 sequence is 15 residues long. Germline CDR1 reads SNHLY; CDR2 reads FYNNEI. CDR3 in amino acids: CASSDHQGVGTEAFF. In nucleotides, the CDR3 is TGTGCCAGCAGTGACCACCAGGGGGTTGGAACTGAAGCTTTCTTT.